These 17 T cell receptor beta chains were sequenced from one sample in a study of STAT5B mutations in CD4+ large granular lymphocyte leukemia. This table comes from immunoSEQ multiplex PCR, and its TCRdb copy is limited to in-frame clones, with some not included. The repertoire includes tens of thousands of clones, just under 75% of them detected once, and about 1% sits in the top ten. Sequencing input: CD4+ T cells from blood buffy coats. All receptors come from a human donor in good health.

This clone was seen a handful of times. This chain joins TRBV11-3 and TRBJ2-1; 10 nucleotides line up with TRBD2. CDR3 length equals 14 residues. The junction had 7 bases not matched to a gene; V was cut back by 4 bases and J by 10 bases. Germline assignment: CDR1 SGHNT and CDR2 YENEEA. CDR3 amino acids: CASSSSGTSDEQFF. The DNA of the CDR3 is TGTGCCAGCAGCTCCTCCGGGACTAGCGACGAGCAGTTCTTC.

V and J are TRBV2 and TRBJ2-2; TRBD2 is a possible D gene (6 bases). The CDR3 length is 16 residues. V lost 8 bases and J lost 0, with 16 bases in between. Germline V gene lookup returns CDR1 SNHLY and CDR2 FYNNEI. Written as DNA, the CDR3 is TGTGCCAGCGGGGGGTCCTCGGGGCCGAACACCGGGGAGCTGTTTTTT. Residues: CASGGSSGPNTGELFF.

The V call is TRBV9, the J call TRBJ2-2; D ambiguous. Deletions cut 4 bases from V and 7 bases from J, with 14 bases between. CDR1 and CDR2 (germline): SGDLS, YYNGEE. This CDR3 contains 14 residues. The CDR3 region has the DNA TGTGCCAGCAGCCCCCAGAGCATCGGCGGGGAGCTGTTTTTT. Encoded protein: CASSPQSIGGELFF.

V is TRBV5-8 and J is TRBJ1-1; no firm D call. The CDR3 length is 13 residues. Germline CDR1 and CDR2: SGHTS and YDEGEE. Trimming removed 2 bases at V and 5 bases at J, with 10 bases between. The CDR3 coding sequence is TGTGCCAGCAGCTTAGTGAGCGGGACTGAAGCTTTCTTT. Protein: CASSLVSGTEAFF.

This clone has just a few counts. Distinct nucleotide sequences in the sample also encode this CDR3. V and J are TRBV5-1 and TRBJ1-1, with D unresolved. The CDR3 spans 14 residues. V lost 4 bases to trimming and J lost 2 bases, with 12 bases between them. The germline gives CDR1 SGHRS, CDR2 YFSETQ. The CDR3 region is CASSLPGPNTEAFF. The CDR3 DNA sequence: TGCGCCAGCAGCCTACCGGGCCCCAACACTGAAGCTTTCTTT.

The chain uses TRBV5-1 and TRBJ2-1, with D hard to call. Germline V lookup: CDR1 SGHRS, CDR2 YFSETQ. The CDR3 runs 15 residues. V was shortened by 1 base and J by 0 bases, with 8 bases between the two germline ends. CDR3: CASSLSRLSYNEQFF. The CDR3 bases are TGCGCCAGCAGCTTGTCCAGGCTCTCCTACAATGAGCAGTTCTTC.

The rearrangement joins TRBV6-1 to TRBJ1-5; D is ambiguous. This CDR3 is built from 15 residues. In germline, CDR1 is MNHNS, CDR2 SASEGT. V shed 6 bases and J shed 7 bases, with 19 bases lying between them. In nucleotides, the CDR3 is TGTGCCAGCAGCCCGACCGGTACGAGGCAGCAGCCCCAGCATTTT. Translation gives CASSPTGTRQQPQHF.

This clone has just a few counts. This sequence joins TRBV5-6 and TRBJ1-1, with D uncertain. Germline lookup yields CDR1 SGHDT and CDR2 YYEEEE. V lost 4 bases and J 2 bases, leaving 6 bases between the germline ends. This CDR3 is 12 amino acids long. In nucleotides, the CDR3 is TGTGCCAGCAGCGAGTACAACACTGAAGCTTTCTTT. Its protein is CASSEYNTEAFF.

This clone turned up a few times. The chain recombines TRBV6-1 with TRBJ2-6, with D unresolved. This CDR3 contains 15 residues. Trimming took off 11 bases at V and 1 base at J, with 15 bases between the two ends. Germline V gene data show CDR1 as MNHNS and CDR2 as SASEGT. The CDR3 spells CASLLSGSGANVLTF. As DNA, the CDR3 is TGTGCCTCACTCCTCTCGGGTTCTGGGGCCAACGTCCTGACTTTC.

The chain links TRBV5-5 to TRBJ2-7; a weak D match, TRBD2 (6 bases). Germline CDR1 and CDR2: SGHKS and YYEKEE (reference sequence). The CDR3 totals 13 residues. V gave up 4 bases and J gave up 5 bases, with 13 bases separating them. Here the CDR3 reads CASSLGWEDEQYF. The DNA of the CDR3 is TGTGCCAGCAGCCTTGGTTGGGAGGACGAGCAGTACTTC.

J is TRBJ2-4 and V is TRBV18, with TRBD1 as a possible D gene (6 bases). The CDR3 loop spans 13 amino acids. CDR1 is KGHSH, CDR2 LQKENI, per germline. Trimming took 3 bases from V and 3 from J, leaving 6 bases between them. The CDR3 region is CASSPDSKNIQYF. The CDR3 DNA reads as TGTGCCAGCTCACCGGACAGCAAAAACATTCAGTACTTC.

V is TRBV7-3 and J is TRBJ2-4; 7 bases map to TRBD1. In germline, CDR1 is SGHTA, CDR2 FQGTGA. The CDR3 has 15 residues. Trimming at V came to 6 bases and at J to 8 bases, leaving 13 bases not matched to a gene. The CDR3 loop is CASSSQGVPRDIQYF. The DNA of the CDR3 is TGTGCCAGCAGTTCCCAGGGGGTGCCCAGGGACATTCAGTACTTC.

The chain is built from TRBV5-1 and TRBJ1-1, with D tentatively TRBD1 (5 bases). V was clipped by 3 bases and J by 8 bases, with 17 bases between them. Germline V gene sequence: CDR1 SGHRS, CDR2 YFSETQ. The CDR3 length is 14 residues. CDR3 residues: CASSYGTAALEAFF. Here the CDR3 DNA reads TGCGCCAGCAGCTATGGGACGGCCGCACTAGAAGCTTTCTTT. The full variable domain, with the rest looked up from reference TRBV5-1 and TRBJ1-1, is KAGVTQTPRYLIKTRGQQVTLSCSPISGHRSVSWYQQTPGQGLQFLFEYFSETQRNKGNFPGRFSGRQFSNSRSEMNVSTLELGDSALYLCASSYGTAALEAFFGQGTRLTVV.

V is TRBV5-6 and J is TRBJ1-3; D uncertain. Looked up from germline, CDR1 is SGHDT and CDR2 is YYEEEE. This CDR3 is built from 15 residues. Between the trimmed V and J ends, which lost 3 bases and 0 bases, there was a span of 10 bases. CDR3 sequence reads: CASSSWAFSGNTIYF. CDR3 DNA sequence: TGTGCCAGCAGCTCCTGGGCCTTCTCTGGAAACACCATATATTTT.

J is TRBJ2-1 and V is TRBV18; the match to TRBD2 covers 14 bases. The CDR3 has 15 residues. Germline CDR1 KGHSH, CDR2 LQKENI. Losses at the gene ends were 3 bases for V and 9 bases for J; bases not matched to a gene: 4. This CDR3 reads CASSPSGLAGVEQFF. CDR3 nucleotides: TGTGCCAGCTCACCGTCGGGACTAGCGGGAGTTGAGCAGTTCTTC.

This clone has just a few counts. The CDR3 is CASSTTVGGFAEAFF. The CDR3 bases are TGTGCCAGCAGCACAACGGTGGGGGGTTTTGCTGAAGCTTTCTTT. The V and J genes are TRBV7-2 and TRBJ1-1; a possible D gene is TRBD1 (5 bases). CDR1 is SGHTA, CDR2 FQGNSA, per germline. The CDR3 totals 15 residues. The V gene lost 5 bases and the J gene lost 6 bases, with 19 bases spanning the gap.

This chain links TRBV2 with TRBJ2-1; perhaps TRBD2 as D (5 bases). CDR1 and CDR2 from the germline V gene are SNHLY and FYNNEI. The CDR3 contains 15 residues. Trimming took 9 bases from V and 6 from J, leaving 21 bases between them. Here the CDR3 reads CASSKPGTRGNEQFF. The CDR3 region has the DNA TGTGCCAGTTCAAAACCGGGAACAAGAGGCAATGAGCAGTTCTTC. The full variable domain, its missing parts supplied by reference TRBV2 and TRBJ2-1, is EPEVTQTPSHQVTQMGQEVILRCVPISNHLYFYWYRQILGQKVEFLVSFYNNEISEKSEIFDDQFSVERPDGSNFTLKIRSTKLEDSAMYFCASSKPGTRGNEQFFGPGTRLTVL.